The 13 T cell receptor beta chains below come from one sample, sequenced in a study of cytomegalovirus exposure and HLA in healthy donors listed by TCRdb under 2017. The library relied on the immunoSEQ multiplex PCR assay. A mixture of 60 forward primers for TCR Vbeta segments and 13 reverse primers for TCR Jbeta segments was used in the multiplex PCR. Not all clones reach the TCRdb copy of this immuneACCESS table, which keeps in-frame sequences only. Checked studies attribute under half of the gap to unresolved V genes and leave the rest unexplained. This sample has about 170,000 clones in its table, and about 59% of those were observed once. In total, the top ten clones hold roughly 2.9% of the sample. The source material was PBMCs. The receptor source for this set is a man in his forties or fifties in good health and CMV-seronegative.

Only one count was recorded for this clone. This chain uses TRBV6-1 with TRBJ1-1; 11 nucleotides line up with TRBD1. CDR1 is MNHNS, CDR2 SASEGT, per germline. This CDR3 contains 15 residues. V lost 7 bases to trimming and J lost 7 bases; unmatched junction nucleotides: 11. CDR3 DNA sequence: TGTGCCAGCACGGACAGGGGGCGCCTAACAGGTGAAGCTTTCTTT. Amino acids: CASTDRGRLTGEAFF.

Here the CDR3 DNA reads TGTGCCAGCAGTACGACAGGGAAGCCTGCCTACGAGCAGTACTTC. Translated: CASSTTGKPAYEQYF. The J gene is TRBJ2-7, the V gene TRBV7-2; 7 nucleotides align to TRBD1. From germline, CDR1 is SGHTA and CDR2 FQGNSA. The CDR3 loop spans 15 amino acids. The V and J ends lost 6 bases and 2 bases, in that order; junction bases with no gene match: 10.

The chain recombines TRBV27 with TRBJ2-3, with 12 positions matching TRBD1. This CDR3 comprises 15 residues. Trimming at V came to 3 bases and at J to 5 bases, leaving 3 bases not matched to a gene. The germline V gene encodes CDR1 MNHEY and CDR2 SMNVEV (reference sequence). CDR3: CASSFRDRGQDTQYF. The CDR3 DNA reads TGTGCCAGCAGTTTTAGGGACAGGGGGCAAGATACGCAGTATTTT.

This sequence joins TRBV30 and TRBJ1-4; D possibly corresponds to TRBD1 (6 bases). The CDR3 sequence is 15 residues long. The germline CDR1 and CDR2 sequences are GTSNPN and SVGIG (reference sequence). Trimming stripped 3 bases from V and 2 bases from J, with 13 bases between. The CDR3 here is CAWSRRDMTNEKLFF. The CDR3 bases are TGTGCCTGGAGCCGCCGGGACATGACTAATGAAAAACTGTTTTTT.

The V and J genes are TRBV10-1 and TRBJ1-5, with TRBD1 matching 7 bases. The CDR3 runs to 15 residues. The ends lost 5 bases at V and 2 bases at J; junction bases unmatched: 6. Germline CDR1 WNHNN, CDR2 SYGVQD (reference sequence). The CDR3 sequence: CASSRQGIGNQPQHF. CDR3 sequence (DNA): TGCGCCAGCAGTAGACAGGGAATTGGCAATCAGCCCCAGCATTTT.

V is TRBV5-1 and J is TRBJ2-2; 8 positions match TRBD2. V dropped 4 bases and J dropped 2; count of bases not matched to a gene: 4. This CDR3 contains 15 residues. Germline V gene data show CDR1 as SGHRS and CDR2 as YFSETQ. The CDR3 loop is CASSKGLDNTGELFF. CDR3 coding DNA: TGCGCCAGCAGCAAGGGACTAGACAACACCGGGGAGCTGTTTTTT.

The chain uses TRBV5-4 and TRBJ2-7, with 7 bases identical to TRBD1. The CDR3 extends over 14 amino acids. The V gene end was trimmed by 4 bases and the J gene end by 2 bases; junction bases not matched to a gene: 6. Germline V gives CDR1 SGHNT, CDR2 YYREEE (reference sequence). The CDR3 sequence: CASSGRDRPYEQYF. DNA for the CDR3: TGTGCCAGCAGCGGCCGGGACAGACCCTACGAGCAGTACTTC.

This clone was counted once. The chain recombines TRBV10-3 with TRBJ1-6; 7 positions agree with TRBD1. The CDR3 totals 16 residues. V gave up 0 bases and J gave up 9 bases; unmatched junction bases: 8. The germline gives CDR1 ENHRY, CDR2 SYGVKD. The chain's CDR3 is CAISESDRERGSPLHF. In DNA, the CDR3 is TGTGCCATCAGTGAGTCCGACAGGGAGAGGGGTTCACCCCTCCACTTT.

The V call is TRBV30, the J call TRBJ1-6, with a tentative D call TRBD1 (5 bases). CDR1 GTSNPN and CDR2 SVGIG come from the germline V gene (reference sequence). V gave up 4 bases and J gave up 7 bases, with 23 bases separating them. The CDR3 consists of 17 residues. CDR3 coding DNA: TGTGCCTGGACCCCCGGGGGGGGAATCTCGATGAATTCACCCCTCCACTTT. It is translated as CAWTPGGGISMNSPLHF.

The chain recombines TRBV7-6 with TRBJ2-5, with a possible D match to TRBD2 (6 bases). CDR3 length: 14 residues. Germline lookup yields CDR1 SGHVS and CDR2 FNYEAQ. The germline V and J ends were trimmed by 5 bases and 5 bases, with 15 bases remaining between them. CDR3 coding DNA: TGTGCCAGCAGCGACCCTAGGCGGGGCGAGACCCAGTACTTC. The encoded protein is CASSDPRRGETQYF. The whole variable domain, remainder taken from reference TRBV7-6 and TRBJ2-5, is GAGVSQSPRYKVTKRGQDVALRCDPISGHVSLYWYRQALGQGPEFLTYFNYEAQQDKSGLPNDRFSAERPEGSISTLTIQRTEQRDSAMYRCASSDPRRGETQYFGPGTRLLVL.

V gene TRBV5-1 combines with J gene TRBJ1-1; D is unresolved. This CDR3 is 14 amino acids long. Germline CDR1 reads SGHRS; CDR2 reads YFSETQ. Trimming took 2 bases from V and 2 from J, leaving 10 bases between them. The CDR3 DNA is TGCGCCAGCAGCTTTGGAGGTAGTAACACTGAAGCTTTCTTT. Its translation: CASSFGGSNTEAFF. The complete variable domain, with remaining parts taken from reference TRBV5-1 and TRBJ1-1, reads KAGVTQTPRYLIKTRGQQVTLSCSPISGHRSVSWYQQTPGQGLQFLFEYFSETQRNKGNFPGRFSGRQFSNSRSEMNVSTLELGDSALYLCASSFGGSNTEAFFGQGTRLTVV.

CDR3 amino acids: CAWRTRDRVNTEAFF. DNA for the CDR3: TGTGCCTGGAGGACGAGGGACAGGGTGAACACTGAAGCTTTCTTT. The chain links TRBV30 to TRBJ1-1; TRBD1 agrees at 9 bases. Germline values: CDR1 GTSNPN, CDR2 SVGIG (reference sequence). The trim removed 3 bases at V and 0 bases at J, leaving 5 bases unmatched. The length of the CDR3 is 15 residues.

This chain links TRBV28 with TRBJ1-1, with D unclear. V lost 3 bases and J 8 bases, leaving 16 bases between the germline ends. Germline CDR1 and CDR2: MDHEN and SYDVKM. The CDR3 is 14 amino acids. The CDR3 DNA reads as TGTGCCAGCAGTTTCCCTACAGAACCGGTAGAAGCTTTCTTT. Protein sequence: CASSFPTEPVEAFF.